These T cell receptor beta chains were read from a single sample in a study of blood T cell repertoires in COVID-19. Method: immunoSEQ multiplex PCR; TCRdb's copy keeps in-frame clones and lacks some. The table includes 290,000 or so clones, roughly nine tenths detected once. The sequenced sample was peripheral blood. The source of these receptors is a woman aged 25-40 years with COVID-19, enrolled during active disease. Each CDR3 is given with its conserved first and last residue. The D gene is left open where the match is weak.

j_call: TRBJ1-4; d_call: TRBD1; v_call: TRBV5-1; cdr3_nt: TGCGCCAGCAGCACCTTCGGGACAGCAAATGAAAAACTGTTTTTT; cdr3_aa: CASSTFGTANEKLFF
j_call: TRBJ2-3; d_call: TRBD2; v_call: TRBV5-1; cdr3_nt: TGCGCCAGCAGCTTGGGGCGGGAGGGCCGAGATACGCAGTATTTT; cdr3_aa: CASSLGREGRDTQYF
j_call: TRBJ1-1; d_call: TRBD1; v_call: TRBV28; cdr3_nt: TGTGCCAGCACTGACAGGGGGCGATTTTTAGAATCCTCGGCTTTCTTT; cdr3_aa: CASTDRGRFLESSAFF
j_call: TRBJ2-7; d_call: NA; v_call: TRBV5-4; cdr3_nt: TGTGCCAGCAGCGTGGACGGGGTTTCCTACGAGCAGTACTTC; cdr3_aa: CASSVDGVSYEQYF
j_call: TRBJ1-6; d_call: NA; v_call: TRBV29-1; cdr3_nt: TGCAGCGTTTCCAGGGGAATGAATTCACCCCTCCACTTT; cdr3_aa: CSVSRGMNSPLHF
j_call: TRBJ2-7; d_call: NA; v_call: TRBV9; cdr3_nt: TGTGCCAGCAGTGCCGCGCCGGAGACAGGTGCTAGGGAGCAGTACTTC; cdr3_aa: CASSAAPETGAREQYF
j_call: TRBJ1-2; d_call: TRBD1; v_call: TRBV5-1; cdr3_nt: TGCGCCAGCAGCTTGGACGGGACAGGGGGGCCCTATGGCTACACCTTC; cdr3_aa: CASSLDGTGGPYGYTF
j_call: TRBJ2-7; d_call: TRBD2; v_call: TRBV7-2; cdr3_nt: TGTGCCAGCAGCTTAGCGCTGACTAGCGGGAGAACGGCGTACTTC; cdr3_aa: CASSLALTSGRTAYF
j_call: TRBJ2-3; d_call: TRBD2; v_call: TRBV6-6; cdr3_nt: TGTGCCAGCAGGCGGGGGGCGTCAGATACGCAGTATTTT; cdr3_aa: CASRRGASDTQYF
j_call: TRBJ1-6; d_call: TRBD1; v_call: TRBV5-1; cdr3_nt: TGCGCCAAAAAAGCGATTAAGGACAGGCCCTTAGGTTCACCCCTCCACTTT; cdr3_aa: CAKKAIKDRPLGSPLHF
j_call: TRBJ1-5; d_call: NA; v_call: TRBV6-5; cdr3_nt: TGTGCCAGCAGTTACTCGGAGAGTAAAAATCAGCCCCAGCATTTT; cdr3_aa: CASSYSESKNQPQHF